Listed here are 25 T cell receptor beta chains from one sample, sequenced in a study of blood T cells in healthy people across ages (dated by TCRdb to the mid-2010s). Libraries were prepared through 5' RACE. This sample was sequenced with an Illumina HiSeq 2500. A second PCR of about 7 to 12 cycles was run with a J-beta primer mix and a sample-barcoded 5' primer. Clones were called with MiXCR by TCRdb after fastp trimmed the public reads at Q25, and only in-frame beta chains were retained. Each record represents a unique CDR3 protein, reported with the most common genes and DNA among its rows. Present in this sample are roughly 800,000 distinct CDR3 sequences, around 24% of which were seen just once. The biggest ten clones account for around 3% of the sample. The data also belong to a second study, concerning T cells of mothers and their children.

The sequencing sample was made of blood. The receptors come from a boy younger than 18 in good health.

The V call is TRBV11-1, the J call TRBJ1-1; D possibly corresponds to TRBD1 (5 bases). The CDR3 sequence is 15 residues long. V was cut by 0 bases and J by 5 bases, with 13 bases left in between. Looked up from germline, CDR1 is SGHAT and CDR2 is FQDESV (reference sequence). The CDR3 region is CASSLALPGPTEAFF. The CDR3 DNA sequence: TGTGCCAGCAGCTTAGCGCTCCCAGGGCCGACTGAAGCTTTCTTT.

In this sample, this clonotype turned up a few times. The chain carries TRBV12-3 or TRBV12-4 and TRBJ2-7, with a tentative D call TRBD1 (6 bases). V lost 6 bases and J 6 bases, leaving 15 bases between the germline ends. The CDR3 has 13 residues. CDR3 region: CASSQVGGLEQYF. CDR3 sequence (DNA): TGTGCCAGCAGCCAAGTAGGGGGTCTCGAGCAGTACTTC.

V usage is TRBV2 and J usage is TRBJ2-7; a possible D gene is TRBD2 (6 bases). Trimming cost V 8 bases and J 1 base, with 21 bases left between them. Germline V gene sequence: CDR1 SNHLY, CDR2 FYNNEI. CDR3 length: 16 residues. As DNA, the CDR3 is TGTGCCAGCCAACTGGGCGGGGCCCTCGGATCCTACGAGCAGTACTTC. Protein product: CASQLGGALGSYEQYF.

This clonotype turned up a few times. This sequence joins TRBV7-3 and TRBJ2-3, with 7 nucleotides matching TRBD1. V was clipped by 5 bases and J by 8 bases; unmatched bases: 10. The CDR3 is made up of 14 amino acids. Germline CDR1 SGHTA, CDR2 FQGTGA. The CDR3 loop is CASSPVGTASTQYF. The CDR3 DNA sequence: TGTGCCAGCAGCCCTGTGGGGACAGCAAGTACGCAGTATTTT.

The chain has TRBV2 and TRBJ2-5; tentatively, D is TRBD2 (5 bases). Trimming removed 10 bases at V and 3 bases at J, with 15 bases between. CDR1 is SNHLY, CDR2 FYNNEI, per germline. The CDR3 spans 13 residues. The CDR3 bases are TGTGCCACGTGGAGGTCCTTAAAAGAGACCCAGTACTTC. It yields the protein CATWRSLKETQYF. Based on the CDR3 plus reference TRBV2 and TRBJ2-5, the full variable domain is EPEVTQTPSHQVTQMGQEVILRCVPISNHLYFYWYRQILGQKVEFLVSFYNNEISEKSEIFDDQFSVERPDGSNFTLKIRSTKLEDSAMYFCATWRSLKETQYFGPGTRLLVL.

This clonotype turned up a few times. V and J are TRBV10-3 and TRBJ2-3; weak D call: TRBD2 (5 bases). CDR1 is ENHRY, CDR2 SYGVKD, per germline. This CDR3 comprises 13 residues. V shed 2 bases and J shed 8 bases, with 11 bases lying between them. DNA for the CDR3: TGTGCCATCAGTGAGCGCCGGGAAGGTACGCAGTATTTT. Translated, it gives CAISERREGTQYF.

This clonotype appeared a few times. The chain combines TRBV2 with TRBJ2-5; 12 nucleotides match TRBD1. The assigned J gene may be wrong: the sequence end matches TRBJ2-7 better. Germline-derived CDR1 and CDR2 are SNHLY and FYNNEI. There are 15 residues in the CDR3. In nucleotides, the CDR3 is TGTGCCATCTTAGCCGTGGGACAGGGGGCTTACGAGCAGTACTTC. Translating gives CAILAVGQGAYEQYF.

Only a few counts were recorded for this clonotype. The chain employs TRBV6-5 and TRBJ2-1; TRBD1 matches at 10 bases. The length of the CDR3 is 19 residues. The ends lost 0 bases at V and 10 bases at J; junction bases unmatched: 18. Germline V gene lookup returns CDR1 MNHEY and CDR2 SVGAGI. DNA of the CDR3: TGTGCCAGCAGTTACTCAGGTGTTGAGGTTGACAGGGGGCGGTACGAGCAGTTCTTC. Translating it yields CASSYSGVEVDRGRYEQFF.

On this clonotype: Mismatch with germline at one junction end may stem from a read error. V is TRBV30 and J is TRBJ2-7, with a weak D call TRBD1 (5 bases). CDR3 length: 11 amino acids. CDR1 and CDR2 from the germline V gene are GTSNPN and SVGIG (reference sequence). CDR3 in amino acids: CAWKLGSGPNF. In DNA, the CDR3 is TGTGCCTGGAAACTGGGGTCAGGGCCCAACTTC.

The chain employs TRBV20-1 and TRBJ2-2; the D call may be TRBD1 or TRBD2 (6 bases each). Trimming cost V 3 bases and J 5 bases, with 19 bases left between them. Looked up from germline, CDR1 is DFQATT and CDR2 is SNEGSKA (reference sequence). The CDR3 contains 16 residues. This CDR3 reads CSASPFGKGGTGELFF. CDR3 in DNA: TGCAGTGCTAGCCCCTTTGGGAAAGGGGGGACCGGGGAGCTGTTTTTT.

This clonotype was counted between two and nine times. This chain joins TRBV11-2 and TRBJ1-4; the D is unclear. The CDR3 is 14 residues long. The germline gives CDR1 SGHAT, CDR2 FQNNGV. Trimming cost V 5 bases and J 3 bases, with 10 bases left between them. In DNA, the CDR3 is TGTGCCAGCAGCCCTCGAGTGTCTAATGAAAAACTGTTTTTT. It specifies CASSPRVSNEKLFF.

This clonotype appeared a few times. CDR3: CASSVGPEETQYF. For the CDR3, the DNA is TGTGCCAGCAGCGTAGGTCCCGAAGAGACCCAGTACTTC. This rearrangement joins TRBV9 to TRBJ2-5; D unresolved. Germline V gives CDR1 SGDLS, CDR2 YYNGEE. The V and J ends lost 0 bases and 3 bases respectively, with 6 bases between them. This CDR3 is built from 13 residues.

This clonotype was picked up a small number of times. The genes are TRBV12-3 or TRBV12-4 and TRBJ2-3; D may be TRBD1 (6 bases). Between the trimmed V and J ends, which lost 4 bases and 2 bases, there was a span of 10 bases. CDR3 length equals 14 residues. In DNA, the CDR3 is TGTGCCAGCAGTTACAACAGGGCCACAGATACGCAGTATTTT. Protein product: CASSYNRATDTQYF.

This clonotype was counted only a few times. CDR3 sequence: CASGVTGTDVYEQYF. The CDR3 nucleotides read TGTGCTAGTGGGGTCACGGGGACAGATGTCTACGAGCAGTACTTC. The chain recombines TRBV12-5 with TRBJ2-7, with 7 bases fitting TRBD1. Germline values: CDR1 LGHNT, CDR2 FRNRAP. V lost 6 bases to trimming and J lost 3 bases; unmatched junction nucleotides: 11. CDR3 length equals 15 residues.

The CDR3 sequence is CSAQPGYGQPQHF. CDR3 bases: TGCAGTGCACAACCCGGGTACGGTCAGCCCCAGCATTTT. The V gene is TRBV20-1, the J gene TRBJ1-5; the D is unclear. The germline V gene has CDR1 DFQATT and CDR2 SNEGSKA (reference sequence). The CDR3 covers 13 residues. V was cut by 6 bases and J by 6 bases, with 15 bases left in between.

The chain has TRBV6-5 and TRBJ2-7, with unresolved D. In germline, CDR1 is MNHEY, CDR2 SVGAGI. CDR3 length: 13 residues. V was trimmed by 2 bases and J by 3 bases, leaving 8 bases between them. The CDR3 sequence is CASSYRVYYEQYF. CDR3 nucleotides: TGTGCCAGCAGTTACAGGGTCTACTACGAGCAGTACTTC.

On this clonotype itself: The conserved phenylalanine or tryptophan normally closing the CDR3 is absent here, so this likely arose from a read error. J is TRBJ2-3 and V is TRBV20-1, with TRBD2 matching over 9 bases. The CDR3 is 15 residues long. The trim removed 1 base at V and 1 base at J, leaving 3 bases unmatched. CDR1 is DFQATT, CDR2 SNEGSKA, per germline (reference sequence). The chain's CDR3 is CSARGLAGRTDTQYL. The CDR3 DNA reads as TGCAGTGCTAGAGGGCTAGCGGGGCGCACAGATACGCAGTATTTA.

The V gene is TRBV9, the J gene TRBJ1-2, with 11 bases matching TRBD1. The V gene end was trimmed by 4 bases and the J gene end by 6 bases; junction bases not matched to a gene: 5. This CDR3 spans 14 amino acids. From germline, CDR1 is SGDLS and CDR2 YYNGEE. CDR3 loop: CASSLRDRGDGYTF. DNA for the CDR3: TGTGCCAGCAGCCTCCGGGACAGGGGGGATGGCTACACCTTC.

CDR3 residues: CASKKSGAAQETQYF. CDR3 DNA sequence: TGTGCCAGCAAGAAGTCGGGGGCCGCCCAAGAGACCCAGTACTTC. This rearrangement joins TRBV9 to TRBJ2-5; D tentatively reads TRBD1 or TRBD2 (6 bases each). CDR3 length equals 15 residues. The V end was cut by 6 bases, the J end by 1 base, with 16 bases between. Per germline, CDR1 SGDLS and CDR2 YYNGEE.

The chain has TRBV12-3 or TRBV12-4 and TRBJ2-4, with 7 positions matching TRBD2. This CDR3 has 14 residues. J gave up 3 bases and V 3 bases, and 2 bases lay outside the gene matches. CDR3 sequence: CASSFTGGKNIQYF. The CDR3 bases are TGTGCCAGCAGTTTCACGGGGGGCAAAAACATTCAGTACTTC.

This clonotype was seen repeatedly, ten times or more. An end of the junction does not agree with germline; a read error may underlie this. J is TRBJ2-1 and V is TRBV7-9; no firm D call. The germline CDR1 and CDR2 sequences are SEHNR and FQNEAQ (reference sequence). This CDR3 comprises 12 residues. CDR3 protein: CASSPTYDEQFF. The CDR3, as DNA: TGTGCCAGCAGCCCTACCTACGATGAGCAGTTCTTC.

The V call is TRBV9, the J call TRBJ2-2; 7 bases line up with TRBD2. This CDR3 is 18 amino acids long. Per the germline V gene, CDR1 is SGDLS and CDR2 is YYNGEE. V was pared by 4 bases and J by 1 base, with 13 bases of the junction left unmatched. CDR3 in DNA: TGTGCCAGCAGCACCCGAGGGACGGGCGGGGGGAACACCGGGGAGCTGTTTTTT. Its protein is CASSTRGTGGGNTGELFF.

In regard to this clonotype: At one boundary the junction diverges from the germline segment, which might be a read error. The genes are TRBV28 and TRBJ2-5, with 10 bases lining up with TRBD1. The length of the CDR3 is 15 residues. CDR1 MDHEN and CDR2 SYDVKM come from the germline V gene. The CDR3 DNA follows: TGTGCCAGCAGTTTGGGGACAGGGGAAAAAGAGATCCAGTACTTC. As protein: CASSLGTGEKEIQYF.

V and J are TRBV29-1 and TRBJ1-1, with TRBD1 matching 11 bases. This CDR3 is built from 14 residues. Trimming cost V 4 bases and J 6 bases; bases outside gene matches: 7. Germline lookup yields CDR1 SQVTM and CDR2 ANQGSEA. The CDR3 loop is CSVVPGQGEPEAFF. In DNA, the CDR3 is TGCAGCGTTGTTCCGGGACAGGGGGAACCTGAAGCTTTCTTT.

V gene TRBV9 combines with J gene TRBJ1-2; no clear D gene. This CDR3 contains 14 residues. V gave up 1 base and J gave up 2 bases, with 9 bases separating them. Germline CDR1 is SGDLS and CDR2 is YYNGEE. The CDR3 nucleotides read TGTGCCAGCAGCGTACCCGGAGGAAACTATGGCTACACCTTC. It translates to CASSVPGGNYGYTF. The full variable domain, its missing parts supplied by reference TRBV9 and TRBJ1-2, is DSGVTQTPKHLITATGQRVTLRCSPRSGDLSVYWYQQSLDQGLQFLIQYYNGEERAKGNILERFSAQQFPDLHSELNLSSLELGDSALYFCASSVPGGNYGYTFGSGTRLTVV.